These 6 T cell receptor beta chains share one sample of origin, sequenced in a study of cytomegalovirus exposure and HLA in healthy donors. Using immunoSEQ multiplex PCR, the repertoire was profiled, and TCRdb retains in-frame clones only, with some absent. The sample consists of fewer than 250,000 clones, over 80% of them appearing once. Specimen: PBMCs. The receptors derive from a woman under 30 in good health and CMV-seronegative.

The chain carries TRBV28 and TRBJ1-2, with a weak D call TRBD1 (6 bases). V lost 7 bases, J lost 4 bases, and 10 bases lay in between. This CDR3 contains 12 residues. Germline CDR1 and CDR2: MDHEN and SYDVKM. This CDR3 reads CASNREFYGYTF. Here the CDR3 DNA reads TGTGCCAGCAACAGGGAGTTCTATGGCTACACCTTC.

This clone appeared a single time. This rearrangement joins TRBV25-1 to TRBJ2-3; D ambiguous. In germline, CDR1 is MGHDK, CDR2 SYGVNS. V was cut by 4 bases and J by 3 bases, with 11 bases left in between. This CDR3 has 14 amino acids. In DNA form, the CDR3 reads TGTGCCAGCAGTGTAGCCAGAGGAACAGATACGCAGTATTTT. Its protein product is CASSVARGTDTQYF.

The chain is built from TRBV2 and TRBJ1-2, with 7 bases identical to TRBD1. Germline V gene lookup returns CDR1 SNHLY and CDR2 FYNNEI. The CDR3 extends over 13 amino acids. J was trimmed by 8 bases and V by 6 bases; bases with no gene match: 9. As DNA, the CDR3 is TGTGCCAGCAGCGAACAGGGGCTGCGGGGCTACACCTTC. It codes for CASSEQGLRGYTF.

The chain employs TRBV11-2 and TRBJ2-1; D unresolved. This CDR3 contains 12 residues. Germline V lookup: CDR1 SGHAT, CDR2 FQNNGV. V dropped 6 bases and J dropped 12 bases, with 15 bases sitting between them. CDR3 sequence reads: CASREASDPQFF. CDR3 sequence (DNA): TGTGCCAGCAGGGAAGCGAGCGACCCGCAGTTCTTC.

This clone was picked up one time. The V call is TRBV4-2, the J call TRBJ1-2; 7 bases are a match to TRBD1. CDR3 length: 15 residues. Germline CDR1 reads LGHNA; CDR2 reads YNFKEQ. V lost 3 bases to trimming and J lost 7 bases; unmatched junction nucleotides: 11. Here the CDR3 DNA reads TGTGCCAGCAGCCAGGCGGGACAGCCCTTCTCTGGCTACACCTTC. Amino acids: CASSQAGQPFSGYTF.

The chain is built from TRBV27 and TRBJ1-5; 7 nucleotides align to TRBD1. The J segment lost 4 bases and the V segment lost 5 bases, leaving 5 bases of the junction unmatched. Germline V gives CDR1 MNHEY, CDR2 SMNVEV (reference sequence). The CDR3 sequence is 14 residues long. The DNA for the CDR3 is TGTGCCAGCAGTCCGGGACAGCCTAATCAGCCCCAGCATTTT. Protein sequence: CASSPGQPNQPQHF.